This T cell receptor (beta chain) was identified in a study of CD8 T cells in Susac syndrome. Germline V gives CDR1 DFQATT, CDR2 SNEGSKA (reference sequence). With 3 bases removed from V and 0 bases from J, the gap between germline ends came to 9 bases. The CDR3 has 13 amino acids. In blood CD8+ and CD4+ T cells, TCR beta underwent sequencing. The multiple sclerosis controls were treatment-naive patients with relapsing-remitting disease that was stable or active. It was negative isolation that provided the CD8+ and CD4+ T cells, whereas TEMRA cells were enriched by FACS. Reverse transcription of roughly 0.5 to 1 ug RNA used random hexamers. The immunoSEQ assay covered 54 Vbeta and 13 Jbeta segments for CDR3. TCRdb re-called the immunoSEQ multiplex PCR reads through MiXCR, storing one row per CDR3 protein. The data hold about 200,000 distinct CDR3 sequences, with 90% to 95% observed a single time.

This chain connects TRBV20-1 to TRBJ2-7; D unclear. The sequenced sample consisted of CD8+ T cells from PBMCs. The clonotype originates from a human donor with multiple sclerosis. The CDR3 sequence is CSARSVISYEQYF. CDR3 coding DNA: TGCAGTGCTAGGAGCGTAATCTCCTACGAGCAGTACTTC.